The clone carrying this TCR beta chain was picked up many times. The data derive from a study of T-cell memory formation after mild COVID-19. UMIs and sample barcodes were carried by the TCR alpha and TCR beta cDNA libraries that 5'RACE produced using constant-segment primers. From the 5' RACE reads, TCRdb called clonotypes with MiXCR, one entry per CDR3 protein. Of 250,000 to 300,000 distinct CDR3 sequences listed, 7% to 10% are singletons. The sequence came from a man between 18 and 35 years old who had mild COVID-19 (a few samples of this study predate the infection). Cell type and time point are not known. Sequenced sample: PBMCs or a T cell subset sorted from them (not recorded which).

The CDR3 bases are TGTGCCAGCAGATGGGGGGGAACCGCCTCCAATGAGCAGTTCTTC. As protein: CASRWGGTASNEQFF. The V gene is TRBV12-3 or TRBV12-4, the J gene TRBJ2-1; 7 bases line up with TRBD2. V shed 6 bases and J 6 bases; nucleotides not matched to a gene: 11. The CDR3 length is 15 residues.